This is a list of T cell receptor beta chains from one sample in a study of T cells in Graves' hyperthyroidism and ophthalmopathy. TCRdb ran MiXCR on the multiplex PCR reads and lists one entry per CDR3 protein. This table holds about 130,000 distinct CDR3 sequences, approximately 24% found once. The sequenced sample was blood. The receptors originated from a woman aged 45-65 years with Graves' hyperthyroidism that later progressed to Graves' ophthalmopathy. Both conserved end residues are part of each CDR3. The D gene is left open where the match is weak. Rows may omit the clone size; those that give it use once, few, many or a size class.

size	V	J	D	CDR3	DNA
NA	TRBV5-5	TRBJ2-7	TRBD1	CASSLDGTGVDEQYF	TGTGCCAGCAGCTTAGACGGGACAGGGGTGGACGAGCAGTACTTC
NA	TRBV20-1	TRBJ1-5	NA	CSAREGRQGNQPQHF	TGCAGTGCTAGAGAGGGGCGTCAGGGGAATCAGCCCCAGCATTTT
NA	TRBV20-1	TRBJ2-3	NA	CSAPSPVGTDTQYF	TGCAGTGCTCCGTCACCCGTAGGGACAGATACGCAGTATTTT
NA	TRBV11-2	TRBJ2-7	TRBD2	CASSLFPARDSGTSGTYEQYF	TGTGCCAGCAGCTTGTTCCCCGCCCGGGACAGCGGGACTAGCGGAACCTACGAGCAGTACTTC
few	TRBV11-2	TRBJ1-6	TRBD1	CASSLDLGTGLSPLHF	TGTGCCAGCAGCTTAGATTTAGGGACAGGGCTTTCACCCCTCCACTTT
many	TRBV6-1	TRBJ2-5	NA	CASELEGGKTQYF	TGTGCCTCGGAGTTGGAGGGGGGAAAGACCCAGTACTTC
many	TRBV12-3/TRBV12-4	TRBJ1-6	TRBD1	CASGTGGQSYISYNSPLHF	TGTGCCAGCGGGACAGGGGGCCAGTCGTACATCTCCTATAATTCACCCCTCCACTTT
many	TRBV7-2	TRBJ1-2	NA	CASSPGGAIGTGNYGYTF	TGTGCCAGCAGCCCCGGGGGGGCGATCGGCACCGGTAACTATGGCTACACCTTC
many	TRBV30	TRBJ1-3	NA	CAWSTGPNTIYF	TGTGCCTGGAGTACCGGGCCAAACACCATATATTTT
many	TRBV5-1	TRBJ2-2	NA	CASKTSTGELFF	TGCGCCAGCAAGACCAGCACCGGGGAGCTGTTTTTT
NA	TRBV10-3	TRBJ2-1	TRBD2	CAISTRTSGSSHEQFF	TGTGCCATCAGTACCAGGACTAGCGGGAGTAGCCATGAGCAGTTCTTC
NA	TRBV6-1	TRBJ2-1	TRBD2	CASWRGSSYNEQFF	TGTGCCAGCTGGCGGGGGAGCTCCTACAATGAGCAGTTCTTC
many	TRBV2	TRBJ2-3	TRBD1	CASSRGRDLGGTDTQYF	TGTGCCAGCAGCAGGGGGCGAGATTTGGGGGGCACAGATACGCAGTATTTT
NA	TRBV2	TRBJ1-2	TRBD1	CASSARTGAYGYTF	TGTGCCAGCAGTGCCCGGACAGGGGCCTATGGCTACACCTTC